Ten or more counts support the clone carrying this T cell receptor beta chain. The antigen is unknown. The entry originates in a study of T cells in Graves' hyperthyroidism and ophthalmopathy. The study's findings and limits: Before onset, ophthalmopathy was predicted by the model a median 6.5 months earlier. Blood samples included most of the expanded thyroid clonotypes exceeding 0.001.

TCR beta CDR3 regions were amplified from RNA. An initial round of RT-PCR targeting the TCR CDR3 relied on the HTBI primer set. TCRdb redid the calling of the multiplex PCR reads with MiXCR, one entry per CDR3 protein. Here the sample spans around 600,000 distinct CDR3 sequences, around 14% being singletons. Active moderate-to-severe ophthalmopathy, Clinical Activity Score at least 3, NOSPECS at least 4, under 3 months' duration. Those patients with uncontrolled infection, other autoimmune disease, pregnancy or lactation were excluded. This CDR3 has 15 amino acids. V shed 0 bases and J shed 2 bases, with 9 bases lying between them. In germline, CDR1 is SGDLS, CDR2 YYNGEE.

The receptor was isolated from a woman aged 18-29 years with Graves' ophthalmopathy. The V call is TRBV9, the J call TRBJ2-1; the D is unclear. Sequencing was carried out using blood. This CDR3 is CASSVVVDTYNEQFF. The CDR3 DNA reads TGTGCCAGCAGCGTAGTGGTGGATACCTACAATGAGCAGTTCTTC.